One and the same sample provided the 7 T cell receptor beta chains below, sequenced in a study of cytomegalovirus exposure and HLA in healthy donors. Primers for the PCR totalled 60 Vbeta and 13 Jbeta. Profiling relied on immunoSEQ multiplex PCR, and the TCRdb table lists in-frame clones only, not all of them. Seen here are around 140,000 clones, 77% observed once, and the top ten hold roughly 1%. Sequences were obtained from PBMCs. The receptors shown here come from a woman aged 60-70 years in good health and CMV-seronegative.

This sequence joins TRBV7-8 and TRBJ2-1; 9 bases map to TRBD1. V trimming: 5 bases; J trimming: 4 bases; junction bases outside the gene matches: 27. The CDR3 spans 22 residues. Germline lookup yields CDR1 SGHVS and CDR2 FQNEAQ. CDR3 amino acids: CASSPRRDRELGASERYNEQFF. DNA for the CDR3: TGTGCCAGCAGCCCTCGCCGGGACAGGGAGTTGGGAGCCTCAGAACGATACAATGAGCAGTTCTTC.

The rearrangement links TRBV15 to TRBJ2-1; D gene ambiguous. V was pared by 4 bases and J by 5 bases, with 12 bases between. Per germline, CDR1 LNHNV and CDR2 YYDKDF (reference sequence). The length of the CDR3 is 14 residues. The CDR3 coding sequence is TGTGCCACCAGCATTGGTGTCACAGACAATGAGCAGTTCTTC. It specifies CATSIGVTDNEQFF. The full variable domain, rest sourced from reference TRBV15 and TRBJ2-1, is DAMVIQNPRYQVTQFGKPVTLSCSQTLNHNVMYWYQQKSSQAPKLLFHYYDKDFNNEADTPDNFQSRRPNTSFCFLDIRSPGLGDTAMYLCATSIGVTDNEQFFGPGTRLTVL.

The chain is built from TRBV7-3 and TRBJ2-2; no firm D call. Trimming cost V 1 base and J 5 bases, with 8 bases left between them. This CDR3 spans 14 amino acids. Germline V gene sequence: CDR1 SGHTA, CDR2 FQGTGA. CDR3 loop: CASSLISRTGELFF. DNA for the CDR3: TGTGCCAGCAGCTTAATATCCAGGACCGGGGAGCTGTTTTTT. The full variable domain, rest sourced from reference TRBV7-3 and TRBJ2-2, is GAGVSQTPSNKVTEKGKYVELRCDPISGHTALYWYRQSLGQGPEFLIYFQGTGAADDSGLPNDRFFAVRPEGSVSTLKIQRTERGDSAVYLCASSLISRTGELFFGEGSRLTVL.

The chain recombines TRBV19 with TRBJ1-1; D remains ambiguous. Trimming pared 6 bases from V and 5 bases from J, leaving 16 bases between. This CDR3 has 14 residues. Germline V CDR1 and CDR2: LNHDA, SQIVND (reference sequence). CDR3 residues: CASRASRVGTEAFF. CDR3 DNA sequence: TGTGCCAGTAGGGCCTCCCGGGTAGGAACTGAAGCTTTCTTT.

The table lists this clone with a count of one. The chain recombines TRBV11-3 with TRBJ2-3; TRBD2 agrees at 7 bases. The length of the CDR3 is 17 residues. V dropped 1 base and J dropped 5; count of bases not matched to a gene: 12. The germline V gene encodes CDR1 SGHNT and CDR2 YENEEA. The CDR3 DNA follows: TGTGCCAGCAGCTTAGGAGCGGGACCTAGGCTACAAGATACGCAGTATTTT. As protein: CASSLGAGPRLQDTQYF. The variable domain in full, completed from reference TRBV11-3 and TRBJ2-3, reads EAGVVQSPRYKIIEKKQPVAFWCNPISGHNTLYWYLQNLGQGPELLIRYENEEAVDDSQLPKDRFSAERLKGVDSTLKIQPAELGDSAVYLCASSLGAGPRLQDTQYFGPGTRLTVL.

This rearrangement joins TRBV28 to TRBJ1-5; D ambiguous. V shed 6 bases and J shed 5 bases, with 20 bases lying between them. Germline CDR1 and CDR2: MDHEN and SYDVKM. The CDR3 has 16 residues. The CDR3 region has the DNA TGTGCCAGCAGCTTTTCTCGTCGAGGGATGGATCAGCCCCAGCATTTT. Encoded protein: CASSFSRRGMDQPQHF.

In its sample, this clone was seen once. The chain recombines TRBV5-1 with TRBJ2-7; the match to TRBD1 covers 9 bases. Looked up from germline, CDR1 is SGHRS and CDR2 is YFSETQ. Trimming at V came to 3 bases and at J to 2 bases, leaving 3 bases not matched to a gene. The CDR3 consists of 14 residues. The CDR3 loop reads CASSSGTGPYEQYF. The CDR3 DNA is TGCGCCAGCAGCTCCGGGACAGGGCCCTACGAGCAGTACTTC.